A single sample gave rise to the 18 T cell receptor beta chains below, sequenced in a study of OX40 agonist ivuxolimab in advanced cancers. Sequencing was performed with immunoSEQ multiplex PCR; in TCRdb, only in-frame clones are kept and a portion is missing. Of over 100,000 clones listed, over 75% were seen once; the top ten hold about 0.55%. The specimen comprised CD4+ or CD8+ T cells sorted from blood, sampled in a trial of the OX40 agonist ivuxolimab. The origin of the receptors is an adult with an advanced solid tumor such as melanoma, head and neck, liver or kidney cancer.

CDR3 region: CASVDSRNTEAFF. CDR3 nucleotide sequence: TGTGCCAGCGTGGACAGTCGGAACACTGAAGCTTTCTTT. The V gene is TRBV28, the J gene TRBJ1-1; D is perhaps TRBD1 (6 bases). The CDR3 totals 13 residues. Germline CDR1 MDHEN, CDR2 SYDVKM. The germline V and J ends were trimmed by 8 bases and 1 base, with 11 bases remaining between them.

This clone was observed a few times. The chain's CDR3 is CASSSQVLGSPLHF. CDR3 nucleotide sequence: TGTGCCAGCAGCTCCCAGGTCCTCGGGTCACCCCTCCACTTT. This chain links TRBV28 with TRBJ1-6; D gene unclear. The CDR3 is 14 residues long. V gave up 6 bases and J gave up 10 bases, with 16 bases separating them. The germline CDR1 and CDR2 sequences are MDHEN and SYDVKM. The full variable domain, rest sourced from reference TRBV28 and TRBJ1-6, is DVKVTQSSRYLVKRTGEKVFLECVQDMDHENMFWYRQDPGLGLRLIYFSYDVKMKEKGDIPEGYSVSREKKERFSLILESASTNQTSMYLCASSSQVLGSPLHFGNGTRLTVT.

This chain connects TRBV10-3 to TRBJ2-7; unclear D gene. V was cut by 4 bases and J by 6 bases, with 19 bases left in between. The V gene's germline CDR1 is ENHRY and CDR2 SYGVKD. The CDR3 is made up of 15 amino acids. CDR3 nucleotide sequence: TGTGCCATCAGTGGGAAGGACCTACGAGGTCGCGAGCAGTACTTC. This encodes CAISGKDLRGREQYF.

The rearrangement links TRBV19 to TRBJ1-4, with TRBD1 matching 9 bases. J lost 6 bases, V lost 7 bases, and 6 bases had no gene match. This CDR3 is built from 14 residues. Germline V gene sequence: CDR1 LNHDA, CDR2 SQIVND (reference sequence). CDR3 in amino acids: CASNDRGVDEKLFF. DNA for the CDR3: TGTGCCAGTAACGACAGGGGGGTGGATGAAAAACTGTTTTTT.

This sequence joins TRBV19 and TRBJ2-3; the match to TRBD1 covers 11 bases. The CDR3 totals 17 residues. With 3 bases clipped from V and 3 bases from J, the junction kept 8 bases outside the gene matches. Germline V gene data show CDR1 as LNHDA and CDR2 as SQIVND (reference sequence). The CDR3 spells CASSILDRGRRTDTQYF. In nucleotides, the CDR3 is TGTGCCAGTAGTATTTTGGACAGGGGGCGTAGAACAGATACGCAGTATTTT.

The CDR3 protein is CASSVAGDSYNEQFF. The CDR3 DNA reads as TGTGCCAGCAGCGTAGCGGGGGACTCCTACAATGAGCAGTTCTTC. V usage is TRBV9 and J usage is TRBJ2-1; perhaps TRBD2 as D (6 bases). Between the trimmed V and J ends, which lost 0 bases and 0 bases, there was a span of 7 bases. CDR3 size: 15 residues. Germline V gene lookup returns CDR1 SGDLS and CDR2 YYNGEE.

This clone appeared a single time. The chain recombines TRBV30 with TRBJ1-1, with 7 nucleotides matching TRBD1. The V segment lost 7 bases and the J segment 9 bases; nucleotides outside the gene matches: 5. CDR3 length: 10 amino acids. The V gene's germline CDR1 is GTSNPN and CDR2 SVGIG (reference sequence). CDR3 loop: CASMTGKAFF. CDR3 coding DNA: TGTGCCTCTATGACAGGGAAAGCTTTCTTT.

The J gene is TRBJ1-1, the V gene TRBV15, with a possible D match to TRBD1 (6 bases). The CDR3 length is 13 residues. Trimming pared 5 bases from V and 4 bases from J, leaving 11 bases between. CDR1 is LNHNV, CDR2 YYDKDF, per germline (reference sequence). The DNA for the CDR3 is TGTGCCACCAGCCCTGGGGGCAGCACTGAAGCTTTCTTT. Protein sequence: CATSPGGSTEAFF.

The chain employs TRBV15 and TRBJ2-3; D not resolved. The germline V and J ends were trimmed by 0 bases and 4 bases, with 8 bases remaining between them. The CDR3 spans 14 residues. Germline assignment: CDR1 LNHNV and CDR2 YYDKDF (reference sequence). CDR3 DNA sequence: TGTGCCACCAGCAGAGATGGGGTGGCAGATACGCAGTATTTT. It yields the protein CATSRDGVADTQYF.

CDR3 residues: CSARQGLYGYTF. CDR3 DNA sequence: TGCAGCGCCCGACAGGGCCTCTATGGCTACACCTTC. The chain combines TRBV29-1 with TRBJ1-2; 7 nucleotides match TRBD1. CDR1 and CDR2 (germline): SQVTM, ANQGSEA. V trimming: 7 bases; J trimming: 4 bases; junction bases outside the gene matches: 6. The CDR3 has 12 residues.

CDR3 residues: CASSRQENTEAFF. In nucleotides, the CDR3 is TGTGCCAGCAGTAGACAGGAGAACACTGAAGCTTTCTTT. The chain links TRBV7-2 to TRBJ1-1; a possible D gene is TRBD1 (6 bases). V was shortened by 6 bases and J by 1 base, with 9 bases between the two germline ends. The V gene's germline CDR1 is SGHTA and CDR2 FQGNSA. The CDR3 sequence is 13 residues long.

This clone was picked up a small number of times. The CDR3 DNA is TGTGCCAGCAGAGCCGGGACAGGGGGTTTCCATACGCAGTATTTT. It translates to CASRAGTGGFHTQYF. This chain joins TRBV5-8 and TRBJ2-3; 11 positions match TRBD1. The ends lost 5 bases at V and 7 bases at J; junction bases unmatched: 9. Germline loops: CDR1 SGHTS, CDR2 YDEGEE. This CDR3 comprises 15 residues.

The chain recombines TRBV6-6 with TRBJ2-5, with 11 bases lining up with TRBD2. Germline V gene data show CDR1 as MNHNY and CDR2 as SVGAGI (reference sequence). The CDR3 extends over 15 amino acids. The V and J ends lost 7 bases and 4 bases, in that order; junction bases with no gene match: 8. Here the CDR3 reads CASTRLAGRGETQYF. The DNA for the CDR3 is TGTGCCAGCACCCGACTAGCGGGAAGGGGAGAGACCCAGTACTTC.

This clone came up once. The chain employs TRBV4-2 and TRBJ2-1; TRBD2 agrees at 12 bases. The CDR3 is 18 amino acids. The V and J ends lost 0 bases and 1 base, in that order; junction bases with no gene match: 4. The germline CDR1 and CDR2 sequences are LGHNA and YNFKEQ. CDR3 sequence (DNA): TGTGCCAGCAGCCAAGATCTAGCGGGGGGGAGTTCCTACAATGAGCAGTTCTTC. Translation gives CASSQDLAGGSSYNEQFF.

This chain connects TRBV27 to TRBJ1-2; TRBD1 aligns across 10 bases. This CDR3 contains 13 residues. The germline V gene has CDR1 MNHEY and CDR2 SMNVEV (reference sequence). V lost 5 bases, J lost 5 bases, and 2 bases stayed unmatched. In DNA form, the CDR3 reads TGTGCCAGCAGTGACAGGGGGCAGTATGGCTACACCTTC. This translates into CASSDRGQYGYTF.

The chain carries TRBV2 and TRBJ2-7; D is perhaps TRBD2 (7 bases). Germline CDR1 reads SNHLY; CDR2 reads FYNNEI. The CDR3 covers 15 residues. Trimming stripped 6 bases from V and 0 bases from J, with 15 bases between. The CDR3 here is CASRWGGQVSYEQYF. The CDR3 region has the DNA TGTGCCAGCAGGTGGGGGGGCCAGGTCTCCTACGAGCAGTACTTC.

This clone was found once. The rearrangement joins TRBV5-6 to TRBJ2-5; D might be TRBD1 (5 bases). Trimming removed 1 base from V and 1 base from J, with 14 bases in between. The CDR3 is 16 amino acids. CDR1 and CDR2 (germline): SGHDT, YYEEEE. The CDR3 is CASSLLRQRLQETQYF. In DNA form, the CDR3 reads TGTGCCAGCAGCTTGTTGCGACAGAGACTCCAAGAGACCCAGTACTTC.

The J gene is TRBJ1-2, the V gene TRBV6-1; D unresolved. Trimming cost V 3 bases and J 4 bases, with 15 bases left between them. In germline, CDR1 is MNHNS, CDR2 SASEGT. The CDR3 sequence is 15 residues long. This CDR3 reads CASSEGGSRGYGYTF. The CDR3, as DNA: TGTGCCAGCAGTGAGGGCGGGTCCCGAGGCTATGGCTACACCTTC.